Listed below are T cell receptor beta chains from one sample, sequenced in a study of cytomegalovirus exposure and HLA in healthy donors. TCRdb's copy holds only in-frame clones and misses some; the assay was immunoSEQ multiplex PCR. The table records some 110,000 clones, about 81% of them present only once. The specimen was PBMCs. The receptors stem from a woman younger than 45 in good health and CMV-seronegative. Both conserved end residues are part of each CDR3. The D gene is left open where the match is weak. The size of a clone is reported for some rows only, either as once, few or many, or as a class for expanded clones.

>NA|TRBV13|NA|TRBJ2-1
CAIRGAGYNEQFF
TGTGCCATACGGGGGGCAGGCTACAATGAGCAGTTCTTC
>NA|TRBV28|NA|TRBJ1-2
CASRHRVLSNYGYTF
TGTGCCAGCAGGCACAGGGTACTGAGTAACTATGGCTACACCTTC
>NA|TRBV6-5|TRBD2|TRBJ2-7
CASSYSSMGLAYEQYF
TGTGCCAGCAGTTACTCGAGTATGGGACTAGCCTACGAGCAGTACTTC
>NA|TRBV7-9|TRBD2|TRBJ2-3
CASSLNLLDGGVTDTQYF
TGTGCCAGCAGCTTAAACCTTTTGGACGGGGGGGTCACAGATACGCAGTATTTT
>NA|TRBV15|TRBD1|TRBJ2-1
CATSEIGTDYNEQFF
TGTGCCACCAGCGAGATAGGGACAGACTACAATGAGCAGTTCTTC
>NA|TRBV7-7|TRBD2|TRBJ2-5
CASSLGTSGRETQYF
TGTGCTAGCAGCCTTGGGACTAGCGGGAGGGAGACCCAGTACTTC
>NA|TRBV18|NA|TRBJ1-3
CASSLLDSPGNTIYF
TGTGCCAGCTCACTACTGGACAGCCCTGGAAACACCATATATTTT
>NA|TRBV7-3|TRBD1|TRBJ2-5
CASSFTGGHETQYF
TGTGCCAGCAGCTTTACAGGGGGCCACGAGACCCAGTACTTC
>NA|TRBV2|NA|TRBJ2-3
CASSEAPGTSTDTQYF
TGTGCCAGCAGTGAAGCTCCAGGCACTAGCACAGATACGCAGTATTTT
>NA|TRBV18|TRBD1|TRBJ1-2
CASSPSGQGTSYGYTF
TGTGCCAGCTCACCATCCGGACAGGGGACTTCCTATGGCTACACCTTC
>NA|TRBV11-2|NA|TRBJ1-6
CASSVRPGNNSPLHF
TGTGCCAGCAGCGTACGTCCAGGGAATAATTCACCCCTCCACTTT
>NA|TRBV7-3|NA|TRBJ2-3
CASSWSLTDTQYF
TGTGCCAGCAGTTGGAGTCTCACAGATACGCAGTATTTT
>NA|TRBV13|NA|TRBJ2-3
CASSLSPVTDTQYF
TGTGCCAGCAGCTTAAGTCCGGTGACAGATACGCAGTATTTT
>NA|TRBV7-2|NA|TRBJ2-2
CASSNLNGELFF
TGTGCCAGCAGTAACTTGAACGGGGAGCTGTTTTTT
>NA|TRBV4-1|TRBD1|TRBJ1-5
CASSRQGFYNQPQHF
TGCGCCAGCAGTCGACAGGGATTTTACAATCAGCCCCAGCATTTT
>NA|TRBV18|NA|TRBJ2-2
CASSPPARNTGELFF
TGTGCCAGCTCACCACCGGCCAGGAACACCGGGGAGCTGTTTTTT
>NA|TRBV18|NA|TRBJ2-7
CASSRDPAYEQYF
TGTGCCAGCTCGCGGGACCCCGCCTACGAGCAGTACTTC
>few|TRBV16|NA|TRBJ1-2
CASSQSRTQDGYTF
TGTGCCAGCAGCCAATCTCGGACACAAGATGGCTACACCTTC
>NA|TRBV5-6|NA|TRBJ1-1
CASSLFGDMNTEAFF
TGTGCCAGCAGCTTGTTCGGGGATATGAACACTGAAGCTTTCTTT
>NA|TRBV7-3|TRBD1|TRBJ2-6
CASSSRQGAGANVLTF
TGTGCCAGCAGCTCACGACAGGGGGCCGGGGCCAACGTCCTGACTTTC
>NA|TRBV9|NA|TRBJ1-2
CASSASGVVGYTF
TGTGCCAGCAGCGCCTCAGGGGTTGTGGGCTACACCTTC
>NA|TRBV9|TRBD2|TRBJ2-2
CASSVGRLAGGRASNTGELFF
TGTGCCAGCAGCGTTGGGAGACTAGCGGGGGGCCGGGCTTCGAACACCGGGGAGCTGTTTTTT
>once|TRBV30|NA|TRBJ1-6
CAWRRGRPYNSPLHF
TGTGCCTGGAGGCGGGGCCGGCCCTATAATTCACCCCTCCACTTT
>NA|TRBV11-3|TRBD1|TRBJ2-7
CASSSGTGVYEQYF
TGTGCCAGCAGCTCCGGGACAGGGGTCTACGAGCAGTACTTC
>NA|TRBV2|NA|TRBJ2-3
CASRRWDTQVDTQYF
TGTGCCAGCAGACGATGGGACACACAGGTTGATACGCAGTATTTT
>few|TRBV11-3|NA|TRBJ1-1
CASSLQGMNTEAFF
TGTGCCAGCAGCTTACAGGGGATGAACACTGAAGCTTTCTTT
>NA|TRBV7-6|TRBD2|TRBJ2-3
CASSLIAGGGTDTQYF
TGTGCCAGCAGCTTAATAGCGGGGGGAGGCACAGATACGCAGTATTTT
>NA|TRBV5-1|NA|TRBJ2-7
CASSLGYKYGAYEQYF
TGCGCCAGCAGCTTGGGGTATAAGTACGGGGCCTACGAGCAGTACTTC
>NA|TRBV7-3|NA|TRBJ2-5
CASSLKGGEQETQYF
TGTGCCAGCAGCTTAAAAGGCGGGGAACAAGAGACCCAGTACTTC
>NA|TRBV6-1|TRBD1|TRBJ1-3
CASSALFRGSGNTIYF
TGTGCCAGCAGTGCCTTATTCAGGGGGTCCGGAAACACCATATATTTT
>NA|TRBV2|NA|TRBJ1-6
CASGLYSPLHF
TGTGCCTCCGGGTTGTATTCACCCCTCCACTTT
>NA|TRBV6-1|TRBD1|TRBJ2-1
CASSAGQGSMYNEQFF
TGTGCCAGCAGTGCAGGACAGGGCAGTATGTACAATGAGCAGTTCTTC
>NA|TRBV18|TRBD1|TRBJ2-7
CASSPPGQGAYEQYF
TGTGCCAGCTCCCCGCCGGGACAGGGGGCCTACGAGCAGTACTTC
>NA|TRBV7-9|TRBD1|TRBJ2-2
CASMGTANTGELFF
TGTGCCAGCATGGGGACAGCGAACACCGGGGAGCTGTTTTTT
>NA|TRBV11-3|NA|TRBJ2-6
CASSLGGSSGANVLTF
TGTGCCAGCAGCTTAGGAGGGAGCTCTGGGGCCAACGTCCTGACTTTC
>NA|TRBV7-2|NA|TRBJ2-5
CASSLIYAGQTQYF
TGTGCCAGCAGCTTAATTTACGCGGGTCAGACCCAGTACTTC
>NA|TRBV4-1|TRBD1|TRBJ1-2
CASSQVTGQGAYYGYTF
TGCGCCAGCAGCCAAGTTACAGGACAGGGGGCTTACTATGGCTACACCTTC
>NA|TRBV11-3|NA|TRBJ2-3
CATSVRVQDTQYF
TGTGCCACAAGCGTACGAGTTCAAGATACGCAGTATTTT
>NA|TRBV9|TRBD2|TRBJ2-5
CASSALAGGRGETQYF
TGTGCCAGCAGCGCCTTAGCGGGGGGGCGAGGAGAGACCCAGTACTTC
>NA|TRBV5-1|NA|TRBJ1-2
CASSAAVGANYGYTF
TGCGCCAGCAGCGCGGCGGTGGGAGCTAACTATGGCTACACCTTC
>NA|TRBV4-1|NA|TRBJ1-5
CASSQIVYQPQHF
TGCGCCAGCAGCCAAATCGTCTACCAGCCCCAGCATTTT
>once|TRBV4-1|TRBD1|TRBJ1-4
CASSPTGTGDEKLFF
TGCGCCAGCAGCCCTACCGGGACAGGGGATGAAAAACTGTTTTTT
>NA|TRBV2|TRBD2|TRBJ2-5
CASTRLAVGETQYF
TGTGCCAGCACTCGACTAGCGGTTGGAGAGACCCAGTACTTC
>NA|TRBV2|TRBD1|TRBJ2-2
CASSTRDRGAGELFF
TGTGCCAGCAGTACACGGGACAGGGGGGCCGGGGAGCTGTTTTTT
>few|TRBV10-3|TRBD2|TRBJ2-3
CAISGLAEGGTDTQYF
TGTGCCATCAGCGGACTAGCGGAGGGAGGCACAGATACGCAGTATTTT
>NA|TRBV2|TRBD2|TRBJ2-7
CASRPGLARDYEQYF
TGTGCCAGCAGGCCGGGACTAGCGAGAGATTACGAGCAGTACTTC
>NA|TRBV5-8|TRBD1|TRBJ1-1
CASSSRTGQTEAFF
TGTGCCAGCAGCTCGAGGACAGGGCAGACTGAAGCTTTCTTT
>NA|TRBV20-1|NA|TRBJ1-4
CSASPGEKLFF
TGCAGTGCTAGCCCCGGTGAAAAACTGTTTTTT
>NA|TRBV5-1|TRBD1|TRBJ2-7
CASSPGTGGYEQYF
TGCGCCAGCAGCCCCGGGACAGGGGGTTACGAGCAGTACTTC
>NA|TRBV2|NA|TRBJ2-3
CASNLAASSTDTQYF
TGTGCCAGCAACCTGGCGGCTTCGAGCACAGATACGCAGTATTTT
>NA|TRBV4-1|TRBD1|TRBJ1-1
CASTSGGTNTEAFF
TGCGCCAGCACCTCAGGGGGGACGAACACTGAAGCTTTCTTT
>NA|TRBV19|NA|TRBJ2-7
CASSRAVNYEQYF
TGTGCCTCGTCGAGAGCGGTAAACTACGAGCAGTACTTC
>NA|TRBV19|TRBD1|TRBJ1-1
CASSTSGGTEAFF
TGTGCCAGTAGTACCTCAGGGGGCACTGAAGCTTTCTTT
>NA|TRBV11-3|NA|TRBJ1-1
CASSLLAEGNTEAFF
TGTGCCAGCAGCCTCCTCGCCGAGGGTAACACTGAAGCTTTCTTT
>NA|TRBV18|NA|TRBJ2-5
CASSLTRGETQYF
TGTGCCAGCTCACTCACGAGAGGAGAGACCCAGTACTTC
>NA|TRBV11-3|TRBD2|TRBJ2-1
CASSFSGSSYEQFF
TGTGCCAGCAGCTTTAGCGGGAGTTCGTATGAGCAGTTCTTC